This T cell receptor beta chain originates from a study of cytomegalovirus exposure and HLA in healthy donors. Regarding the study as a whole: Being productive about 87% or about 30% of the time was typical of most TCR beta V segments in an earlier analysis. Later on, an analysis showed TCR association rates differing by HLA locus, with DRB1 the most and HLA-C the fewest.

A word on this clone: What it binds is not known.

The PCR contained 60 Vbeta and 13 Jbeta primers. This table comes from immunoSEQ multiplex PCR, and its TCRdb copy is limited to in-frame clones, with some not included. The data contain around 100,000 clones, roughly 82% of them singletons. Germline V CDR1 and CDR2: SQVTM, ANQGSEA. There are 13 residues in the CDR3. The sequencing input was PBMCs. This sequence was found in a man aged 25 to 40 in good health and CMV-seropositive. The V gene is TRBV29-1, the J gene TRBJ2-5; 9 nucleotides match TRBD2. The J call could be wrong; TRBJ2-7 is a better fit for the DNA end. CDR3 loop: CSVSGSGSREQYF. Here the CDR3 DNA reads TGCAGCGTTTCGGGTAGCGGGAGTCGCGAGCAGTACTTC.